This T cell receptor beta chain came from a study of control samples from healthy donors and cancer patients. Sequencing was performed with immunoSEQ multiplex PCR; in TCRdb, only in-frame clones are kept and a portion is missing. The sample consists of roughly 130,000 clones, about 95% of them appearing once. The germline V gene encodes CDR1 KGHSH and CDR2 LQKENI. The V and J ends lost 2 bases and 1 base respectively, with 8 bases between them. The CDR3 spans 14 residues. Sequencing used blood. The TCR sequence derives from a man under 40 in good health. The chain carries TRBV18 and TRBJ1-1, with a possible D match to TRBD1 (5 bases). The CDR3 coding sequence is TGTGCCAGCTCACCAGGGGGGGGGAACACTGAAGCTTTCTTT. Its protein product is CASSPGGGNTEAFF. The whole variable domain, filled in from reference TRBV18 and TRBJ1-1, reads NAGVMQNPRHLVRRRGQEARLRCSPMKGHSHVYWYRQLPEEGLKFMVYLQKENIIDESGMPKERFSAEFPKEGPSILRIQQVVRGDSAAYFCASSPGGGNTEAFFGQGTRLTVV.